The present TCR beta chain was sequenced within a study of T-cell memory formation after mild COVID-19. Study-level information: The TCR clusters were mostly specific to one donor. Study-wide results and limits: Among CD4+ contracting clones, most were CM and EM, and CD8+ ones EMRA. While clones contracting from day 15 to 85 were balanced between CD4 and CD8, later expanders leaned CD4+.

For this clonotype: Its specificity is not known.

TCR alpha and TCR beta cDNA libraries with sample barcodes and UMIs came from 5'RACE using constant-segment primers. Each CDR3 protein gets one entry after TCRdb re-called the 5' RACE reads with MiXCR. The data hold under 700,000 distinct CDR3 sequences, with roughly 22% observed a single time. The CDR3 has 17 amino acids. Germline values: CDR1 MNHNY, CDR2 SVGAGI (reference sequence). V lost 4 bases to trimming and J lost 6 bases; unmatched junction nucleotides: 9. The J gene is TRBJ1-6, the V gene TRBV6-6; 10 nucleotides align to TRBD1. The clonotype comes from an adult woman who had mild COVID-19 (a few samples of this study predate the infection). Cell type and time point are not known. Sequencing was performed on PBMCs or a T cell subset sorted from them (not recorded which). CDR3 amino acids: CASSFIDRGRGNSPLHF. CDR3 bases: TGTGCCAGCAGTTTTATTGACAGGGGGCGAGGTAATTCACCCCTCCACTTT.